The entry that follows covers one TCR beta chain sequence. V lost 7 bases to trimming and J lost 5 bases, with 9 bases between them. Germline CDR1 reads MNHNS; CDR2 reads SASEGT. The CDR3 contains 13 residues. Time point given: newly diagnosed GD, antithyroid drugs for less than 3 months. Researchers made the TCR library from RNA that was extracted from PBMCs. Collection of peripheral blood (about 8.8 milliliters) was done using EDTA tubes. The authors built TCR beta libraries using iRepertoire HTBI primers and Arm-PCR of CDR3 regions. TCRdb redid the calling of the multiplex PCR reads with MiXCR, one entry per CDR3 protein. The table includes about 470,000 distinct CDR3 sequences, around 16% detected once. The data derive from a study of regulatory T cells in long-lasting Graves disease. The sample was also linked to a second study, of T cells in Graves' hyperthyroidism and ophthalmopathy. That work adds: Graves' hyperthyroidism without ophthalmopathy progression within 18 months was termed stable. Hyperthyroidism was newly diagnosed in patients aged 18 to 65 (duration under 2 months). Using the HTBI primer set, a first-round RT-PCR was run on the TCR CDR3.

This clonotype originated in a man aged 35-49 years with Graves disease. The chain is built from TRBV6-1 and TRBJ1-6; weak D call: TRBD1 (6 bases). Sample: peripheral blood mononuclear cells (PBMCs), taken at new diagnosis, from a patient treated with antithyroid drugs. The CDR3 DNA follows: TGTGCCAGCAAAGGGGGGAATAATTCACCCCTCCACTTT. Protein product: CASKGGNNSPLHF.